Following are 10 T cell receptor beta chains from one sample sequenced in a study of shared clonotypes between healthy human individuals. Terminally differentiated effector memory CD45RA+ cells were excluded from the naive CD8 cells, which were CD45RO-negative and positively selected for CCR7. Assay: immunoSEQ multiplex PCR; the TCRdb copy retains only in-frame clones and omits some. This sample carries some 2.1 million clones, roughly 94% of them seen once, and the ten largest clones take roughly 1%. Sequenced input: naive CD8+ T cells sorted from blood. All receptors come from a man aged 18 to 29 in good health.

This clone appeared a single time. The chain employs TRBV7-8 and TRBJ2-2; tentative D call: TRBD2 (7 bases). Germline V lookup: CDR1 SGHVS, CDR2 FQNEAQ. V shed 7 bases and J shed 0 bases, with 24 bases lying between them. CDR3 length: 19 amino acids. CDR3 sequence: CASTGRLAGAITNTGELFF. DNA for the CDR3: TGTGCCAGCACGGGAAGGCTGGCGGGGGCGATTACGAACACCGGGGAGCTGTTTTTT.

CDR3 sequence: CASSPPGQGTAYEQYF. CDR3 sequence (DNA): TGCGCCAGCAGCCCACCGGGACAGGGAACCGCCTACGAGCAGTACTTC. V and J are TRBV5-1 and TRBJ2-7; 9 positions agree with TRBD1. The CDR3 loop spans 16 amino acids. Losses at the gene ends were 4 bases for V and 2 bases for J; bases not matched to a gene: 10. CDR1 and CDR2 from the germline V gene are SGHRS and YFSETQ.

The chain combines TRBV4-3 with TRBJ2-1; TRBD2 matches at 7 bases. The CDR3 contains 17 residues. CDR1 LGHNA and CDR2 YSLEER come from the germline V gene. With V trimmed by 0 bases and J by 12 bases, 17 bases remained unmatched. The DNA for the CDR3 is TGCGCCAGCAGCCAAGAAGGCATTTCTCCTAGCGGATCTCGGCAGTTCTTC. It specifies CASSQEGISPSGSRQFF.

V is TRBV7-9 and J is TRBJ2-7; D remains unclear. The CDR3 consists of 13 residues. Trimming pared 2 bases from V and 6 bases from J, leaving 11 bases between. Germline CDR1 reads SEHNR; CDR2 reads FQNEAQ (reference sequence). Written as DNA, the CDR3 is TGTGCCAGCAGCTTATACGGCCTCACCGAGCAGTACTTC. It yields the protein CASSLYGLTEQYF.

The rearrangement joins TRBV30 to TRBJ2-7, with 7 bases identical to TRBD1. With V trimmed by 5 bases and J by 3 bases, 4 bases remained unmatched. The CDR3 sequence is 12 residues long. Germline loops: CDR1 GTSNPN, CDR2 SVGIG (reference sequence). CDR3 DNA sequence: TGTGCCTGGGATCGGACAGGCTACGAGCAGTACTTC. Protein sequence: CAWDRTGYEQYF.

This chain joins TRBV11-2 and TRBJ2-3; D gene uncertain. Trimming cost V 5 bases and J 1 base, with 10 bases left between them. Germline CDR1 and CDR2: SGHAT and FQNNGV. This CDR3 has 14 amino acids. CDR3 DNA: TGTGCCAGCAGCCATGAACAAGGCACAGATACGCAGTATTTT. The encoded protein is CASSHEQGTDTQYF.

The chain links TRBV5-4 to TRBJ2-5; D is unclear. The CDR3 runs to 15 residues. CDR1 is SGHNT, CDR2 YYREEE, per germline (reference sequence). The V end was cut by 0 bases, the J end by 0 bases, with 9 bases between. The CDR3 protein is CASSLGQLYQETQYF. As DNA, the CDR3 is TGTGCCAGCAGCTTGGGGCAGCTGTACCAAGAGACCCAGTACTTC. The full variable domain, completed using reference TRBV5-4 and TRBJ2-5, is ETGVTQSPTHLIKTRGQQVTLRCSSQSGHNTVSWYQQALGQGPQFIFQYYREEENGRGNFPPRFSGLQFPNYSSELNVNALELDDSALYLCASSLGQLYQETQYFGPGTRLLVL.

The chain couples TRBV27 to TRBJ2-1; D perhaps matches TRBD1 (5 bases). Germline CDR1 and CDR2: MNHEY and SMNVEV (reference sequence). V dropped 7 bases and J dropped 4 bases, with 8 bases sitting between them. This CDR3 comprises 12 residues. CDR3 sequence (DNA): TGTGCCAGCACTTCAGGGTACAATGAGCAGTTCTTC. Amino acids: CASTSGYNEQFF.

The V call is TRBV5-6, the J call TRBJ2-1; the D is unclear. Germline CDR1 is SGHDT and CDR2 is YYEEEE. V was cut by 5 bases and J by 7 bases, with 10 bases left in between. The CDR3 has 12 residues. The CDR3 region has the DNA TGTGCCAGCAGTTGGGGATTGAATGAGCAGTTCTTC. Its translation is CASSWGLNEQFF. Variable domain in full (rest from reference TRBV5-6 and TRBJ2-1): DAGVTQSPTHLIKTRGQQVTLRCSPKSGHDTVSWYQQALGQGPQFIFQYYEEEERQRGNFPDRFSGHQFPNYSSELNVNALLLGDSALYLCASSWGLNEQFFGPGTRLTVL.

The rearrangement links TRBV7-2 to TRBJ2-7; 8 nucleotides match TRBD1. The CDR3 contains 15 residues. The germline V gene encodes CDR1 SGHTA and CDR2 FQGNSA. J gave up 5 bases and V 3 bases, and 9 bases lay outside the gene matches. As DNA, the CDR3 is TGTGCCAGCAGCTTCCGGACAGGGACGAGAAACGAGCAGTACTTC. Translated: CASSFRTGTRNEQYF. The variable domain in full, with the rest retrieved from reference TRBV7-2 and TRBJ2-7, is GAGVSQSPSNKVTEKGKDVELRCDPISGHTALYWYRQSLGQGLEFLIYFQGNSAPDKSGLPSDRFSAERTGGSVSTLTIQRTQQEDSAVYLCASSFRTGTRNEQYFGPGTRLTVT.